The 13 T cell receptor beta chains below were found in one sample sequenced in a study of blood T cell repertoires in COVID-19. Profiled with immunoSEQ multiplex PCR; TCRdb holds only in-frame clones, not every one. The repertoire includes roughly 29,000 clones, approximately 75% of them detected once, and around 20% sits in the top ten. What was sequenced was peripheral blood. These TCRs come from a boy between 2 and 10 years old with active or convalescent COVID-19.

The chain links TRBV14 to TRBJ1-1; 10 bases match TRBD1. Germline V lookup: CDR1 SGHDN, CDR2 FVKESK. CDR3 size: 15 residues. Trimming removed 4 bases from V and 5 bases from J; junction bases left unmatched: 7. This CDR3 reads CASSPTWTGGTEAFF. The CDR3 DNA sequence: TGTGCCAGCAGCCCGACTTGGACAGGGGGAACTGAAGCTTTCTTT.

The chain has TRBV15 and TRBJ2-4, with 7 bases fitting TRBD2. CDR1 is LNHNV and CDR2 is YYDKDF in the germline V gene (reference sequence). V lost 5 bases and J lost 8; bases outside the gene matches: 18. This CDR3 has 17 residues. This CDR3 is CATSEDLGPKGRDIQYF. DNA for the CDR3: TGTGCCACCAGCGAAGATCTTGGGCCTAAGGGGAGGGACATTCAGTACTTC.

The table lists this clone with a few counts. V usage is TRBV10-3 and J usage is TRBJ2-3; TRBD2 is a possible D gene (7 bases). CDR3 length: 11 residues. Trimming removed 8 bases from V and 7 bases from J, with 10 bases in between. Germline V gives CDR1 ENHRY, CDR2 SYGVKD. CDR3 protein: CAIGGANTQYF. DNA of the CDR3: TGTGCCATCGGGGGGGCAAATACGCAGTATTTT.

This clone was seen more than once but under ten times. An end of the junction differs from the germline gene, which may be a read error. Written as DNA, the CDR3 is TGTGCCAGCAGCCTAGCTTGGGACAGTATATACATTCAGTACTTC. Residues: CASSLAWDSIYIQYF. The chain recombines TRBV7-2 with TRBJ2-4; TRBD1 matches at 7 bases. Germline values: CDR1 SGHTA, CDR2 FQGNSA. This CDR3 comprises 15 residues.

The chain joins TRBV6-5 to TRBJ1-6, with TRBD1 identical over 8 bases. With 9 bases clipped from V and 7 bases from J, the junction kept 8 bases outside the gene matches. Germline assignment: CDR1 MNHEY and CDR2 SVGAGI. The CDR3 has 14 amino acids. CDR3 sequence: CASRRGQENSPLHF. The CDR3 bases are TGTGCCAGTCGCAGGGGGCAGGAAAATTCACCCCTCCACTTT.

This clone turned up a few times. V and J are TRBV10-1 and TRBJ1-1, with 9 bases lining up with TRBD1. Germline-derived CDR1 and CDR2 are WNHNN and SYGVQD (reference sequence). J gave up 7 bases and V 5 bases, and 11 bases lay outside the gene matches. The CDR3 extends over 15 amino acids. The DNA of the CDR3 is TGCGCCAGCAGTTTCGCCGGGACAGGGCGTAATGAAGCTTTCTTT. It specifies CASSFAGTGRNEAFF.

This clone turned up a few times. V usage is TRBV19 and J usage is TRBJ1-2, with D possibly being TRBD1 (6 bases). The CDR3 sequence is 15 residues long. In germline, CDR1 is LNHDA, CDR2 SQIVND (reference sequence). With 3 bases removed from V and 3 bases from J, the gap between germline ends came to 14 bases. The CDR3 DNA sequence: TGTGCCAGTAGTATTTTCGGACAGCGCGACTATGGCTACACCTTC. Protein sequence: CASSIFGQRDYGYTF. The full variable domain, in which reference TRBV19 and TRBJ1-2 provide the parts outside the CDR3, is DGGITQSPKYLFRKEGQNVTLSCEQNLNHDAMYWYRQDPGQGLRLIYYSQIVNDFQKGDIAEGYSVSREKKESFPLTVTSAQKNPTAFYLCASSIFGQRDYGYTFGSGTRLTVV.

CDR3 region: CASSVGRLAGTYEQYF. DNA for the CDR3: TGTGCCAGCAGCGTAGGTAGACTAGCGGGAACCTACGAGCAGTACTTC. The chain carries TRBV9 and TRBJ2-7; TRBD2 aligns across 11 bases. Germline lookup yields CDR1 SGDLS and CDR2 YYNGEE. Trimming took 0 bases from V and 2 from J; bases not matched to a gene: 4. The CDR3 has 16 residues.

This chain connects TRBV11-2 to TRBJ2-7; 9 bases match TRBD1. This CDR3 is built from 15 residues. J was trimmed by 3 bases and V by 1 base; bases with no gene match: 4. Germline assignment: CDR1 SGHAT and CDR2 FQNNGV. The CDR3 nucleotides read TGTGCCAGCAGCTTAGTTTTGACAGGGGGCTACGAGCAGTACTTC. Protein: CASSLVLTGGYEQYF.

This chain connects TRBV19 to TRBJ2-5; 7 bases are shared with TRBD1. With 3 bases clipped from V and 3 bases from J, the junction kept 1 base outside the gene matches. CDR1 and CDR2 from the germline V gene are LNHDA and SQIVND (reference sequence). The CDR3 is 13 amino acids. CDR3 loop: CASSIGQEETQYF. Written as DNA, the CDR3 is TGTGCCAGTAGTATTGGACAGGAAGAGACCCAGTACTTC.

The chain is built from TRBV12-3 or TRBV12-4 and TRBJ1-1, with D hard to call. Trimming left V 3 bases short and J 10 bases short, with 9 bases between. This CDR3 region has 11 residues. The CDR3 region is CASSLRGTAFF. Written as DNA, the CDR3 is TGTGCCAGCAGTTTGCGGGGTACAGCTTTCTTT.

Concerning this clone: The same CDR3 also results from other DNA sequences found in this sample. V usage is TRBV5-5 and J usage is TRBJ2-5; D not resolved. Germline V gives CDR1 SGHKS, CDR2 YYEKEE (reference sequence). Trimming took off 0 bases at V and 5 bases at J, with 8 bases between the two ends. The length of the CDR3 is 13 residues. The CDR3 region is CASSLVPSETQYF. The CDR3 bases are TGTGCCAGCAGCTTGGTACCGAGTGAGACCCAGTACTTC.

This clone was recorded a few times. The chain joins TRBV5-1 to TRBJ2-2; 8 bases align to TRBD2. CDR3 length equals 19 residues. Per germline, CDR1 SGHRS and CDR2 YFSETQ. Germline trimming cut 3 bases from V and 5 bases from J; bases unmatched to any gene: 18. The CDR3 DNA reads as TGCGCCAGCAGCTCCGTCTACTCCTCTTTCGGGGGGGTAACCGGGGAGCTGTTTTTT. Protein sequence: CASSSVYSSFGGVTGELFF. Together with reference TRBV5-1 and TRBJ2-2, the CDR3 gives the full variable domain: KAGVTQTPRYLIKTRGQQVTLSCSPISGHRSVSWYQQTPGQGLQFLFEYFSETQRNKGNFPGRFSGRQFSNSRSEMNVSTLELGDSALYLCASSSVYSSFGGVTGELFFGEGSRLTVL.